This TCR beta chain was observed in a study of OX40 agonist ivuxolimab in advanced cancers. Study in general: The mean age was around 56 years, ranging from about 20 to 79, with 82.7% of participants male.

Germline V lookup: CDR1 SGHRS, CDR2 YFSETQ. V was cut by 5 bases and J by 3 bases, with 17 bases left in between. The CDR3 consists of 15 residues. Study findings and constraints: CD4+ and CD8+ blood T cells expanded clonally by week 6 at 0.1 to 3.0 mg/kg.

The protocol was immunoSEQ multiplex PCR, while the TCRdb copy is restricted to in-frame clones and leaves out a portion. This sample has more than 95,000 clones, with less than 95% found just once. On this clone: Its antigen is currently unknown.

The material was CD4+ or CD8+ T cells sorted from blood, obtained in a trial of the OX40 agonist ivuxolimab. The V call is TRBV5-1, the J call TRBJ1-1; D is uncertain. The sequence was obtained from an adult with an advanced solid tumor such as melanoma, head and neck, liver or kidney cancer. The CDR3 DNA reads TGCGCCAGCAGTCCAGGACGCCCACGGGACACTGAAGCTTTCTTT. It translates to CASSPGRPRDTEAFF.